This T cell receptor beta chain is from a study of shared clonotypes between healthy human individuals. The assay was immunoSEQ multiplex PCR, and TCRdb's table has in-frame clones only and misses some. The sample gives 2 million to 2.5 million clones, around 93% of which show up once; around 0.4% is in the top ten. Trimming took off 0 bases at V and 3 bases at J, with 13 bases between the two ends. In germline, CDR1 is SGHDT, CDR2 YYEEEE. This CDR3 contains 15 residues. The sequencing sample was made of naive CD4+ T cells from PBMCs. Subset in this sample: CD45RA+ positively selected. The V and J genes are TRBV5-6 and TRBJ2-7; D is undetermined. The sequence was obtained from a man aged 18-30 years in good health. Some clones in this sample may be carry-over from other donors' samples. The CDR3 loop reads CASSLAQNGNYEQYF. The CDR3 nucleotides are TGTGCCAGCAGCTTGGCACAGAACGGAAACTACGAGCAGTACTTC.